The clone carrying this TCR beta chain was counted only a few times. Described time point: patch test 1, 2 weeks after DPC sensitization. Specified treatment: therapeutic diphenylcyclopropenone sensitization with weekly scalp DPC. The sample originates from a study of human T cells and chemical hapten exposure. Germline V CDR1 and CDR2: SGHAT, FQNNGV. The V gene end was trimmed by 4 bases and the J gene end by 10 bases; junction bases not matched to a gene: 12. This CDR3 spans 15 amino acids. Each CDR3 protein gets one entry after TCRdb re-called the RACE reads with MiXCR. The profile covers some 180,000 distinct CDR3 sequences, with around 22% appearing a single time and approximately 6.7% taken by the ten largest.

The chain carries TRBV11-2 and TRBJ1-4; 7 positions match TRBD1. This sample comprised whole blood, obtained in connection with sensitization to the hapten diphenylcyclopropenone (DPC). This clonotype was obtained from a woman aged 45-59 years with alopecia areata. Some clones in this sample may be carry-over from other donors' samples. This chain's CDR3 is CASSYPSGQVSKLFF. The CDR3 nucleotides read TGTGCCAGCAGCTACCCCTCCGGACAGGTTTCAAAACTGTTTTTT.